This T cell receptor (beta chain) was sequenced for a study of cytomegalovirus exposure and HLA in healthy donors. In the study overall: Some 180 million T cells yielded some 120 million unique TCR beta sequences in earlier analysis.

Trimming removed 4 bases from V and 10 bases from J, with 14 bases in between. The CDR3 runs 13 residues. Germline CDR1 reads SGHTA; CDR2 reads FQGNSA. 60 Vbeta and 13 Jbeta primers were used in PCR. The method was immunoSEQ multiplex PCR; TCRdb's version includes in-frame clones alone and lacks a portion of them. The table records around 200,000 clones, about three quarters of them present only once. The sequenced sample consisted of PBMCs. The source is a woman aged 60-75 years in good health and CMV-seropositive. The rearrangement uses TRBV7-2 and TRBJ2-1; no clear D. CDR3 nucleotides: TGTGCCAGCAGCTCCCCAATAGTGTGGGAGCAGTTCTTC. It encodes CASSSPIVWEQFF.